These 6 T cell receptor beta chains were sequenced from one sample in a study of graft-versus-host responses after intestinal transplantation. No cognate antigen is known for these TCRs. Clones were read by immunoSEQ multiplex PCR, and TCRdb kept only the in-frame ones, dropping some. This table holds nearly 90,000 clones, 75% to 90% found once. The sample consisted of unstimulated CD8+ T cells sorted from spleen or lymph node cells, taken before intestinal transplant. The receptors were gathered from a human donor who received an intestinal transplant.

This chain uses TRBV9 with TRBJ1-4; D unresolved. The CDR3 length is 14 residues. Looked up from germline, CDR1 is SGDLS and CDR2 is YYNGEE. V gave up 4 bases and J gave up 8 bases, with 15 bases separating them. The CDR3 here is CASSPFSQREKLFF. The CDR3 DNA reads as TGTGCCAGCAGCCCCTTCTCCCAGAGAGAAAAACTGTTTTTT.

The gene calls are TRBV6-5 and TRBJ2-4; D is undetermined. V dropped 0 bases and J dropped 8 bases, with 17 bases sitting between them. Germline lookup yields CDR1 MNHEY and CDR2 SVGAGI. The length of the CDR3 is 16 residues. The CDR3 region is CASSYSSGDILHIQYF. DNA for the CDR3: TGTGCCAGCAGTTACTCGTCGGGCGACATACTCCACATTCAGTACTTC.

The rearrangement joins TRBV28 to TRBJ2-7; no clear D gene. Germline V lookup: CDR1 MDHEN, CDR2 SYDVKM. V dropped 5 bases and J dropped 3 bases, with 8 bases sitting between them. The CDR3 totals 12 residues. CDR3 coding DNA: TGTGCCAGCAGTCTCCTCCGCTACGAGCAGTACTTC. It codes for CASSLLRYEQYF.

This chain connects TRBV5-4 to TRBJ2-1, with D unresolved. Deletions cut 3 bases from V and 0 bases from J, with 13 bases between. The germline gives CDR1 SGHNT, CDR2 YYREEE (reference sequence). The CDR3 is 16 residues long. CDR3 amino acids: CASSSPERSSYNEQFF. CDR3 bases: TGTGCCAGCAGCTCCCCTGAGAGGAGCTCCTACAATGAGCAGTTCTTC. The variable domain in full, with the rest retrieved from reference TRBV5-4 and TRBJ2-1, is ETGVTQSPTHLIKTRGQQVTLRCSSQSGHNTVSWYQQALGQGPQFIFQYYREEENGRGNFPPRFSGLQFPNYSSELNVNALELDDSALYLCASSSPERSSYNEQFFGPGTRLTVL.

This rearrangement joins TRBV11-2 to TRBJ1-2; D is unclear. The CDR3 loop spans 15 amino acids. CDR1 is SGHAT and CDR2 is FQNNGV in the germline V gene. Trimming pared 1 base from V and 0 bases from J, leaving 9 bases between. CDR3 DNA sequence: TGTGCCAGCAGCTTAGTGGCAGCTTCTAACTATGGCTACACCTTC. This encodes CASSLVAASNYGYTF.

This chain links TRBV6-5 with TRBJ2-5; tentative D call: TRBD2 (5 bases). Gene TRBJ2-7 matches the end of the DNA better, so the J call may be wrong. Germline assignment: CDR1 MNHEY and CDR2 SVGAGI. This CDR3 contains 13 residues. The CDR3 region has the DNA TGTGCCAGCAGTCAGGACTGGTCCTACGAGCAGTACTTC. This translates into CASSQDWSYEQYF.